This TCR beta chain was obtained from a study of blood T cell repertoires in COVID-19. Study context: Material from acute and convalescent COVID-19 was sourced from the United States, Italy and Spain. PBMCs, B-cell-depleted T cells, or T cells were the source of the cDNA or gDNA that made up the material.

The V gene's germline CDR1 is SGHTA and CDR2 FQGNSA. The CDR3 is made up of 13 amino acids. The V gene lost 2 bases and the J gene lost 6 bases, with 9 bases spanning the gap. Per the authors' pipeline: The assay estimated nucleated cells by amplifying reference gene primers. Produced via immunoSEQ multiplex PCR; TCRdb's table is partial and in-frame only. That table gives V, J and clone size, and the DNA gave D and trimming. Among approximately 61,000 clones listed, 79% were seen once. This sequence originates from a woman in her 70s with acute or convalescent COVID-19. This rearrangement joins TRBV7-2 to TRBJ2-3, with D perhaps TRBD1 (5 bases). Source material: peripheral blood. The CDR3 spells CASSLTHRDTQYF. For the CDR3, the DNA is TGTGCCAGCAGCTTAACCCACAGGGATACGCAGTATTTT.